This T cell receptor beta chain comes out of a study of blood T cell repertoires in COVID-19. With 0 bases removed from V and 2 bases from J, the gap between germline ends came to 11 bases. This CDR3 is 15 amino acids long. Germline-derived CDR1 and CDR2 are SGHRS and YFSETQ. The repertoire was sequenced with immunoSEQ multiplex PCR; TCRdb's copy has only in-frame clones and lacks some. The repertoire holds 20,000 or so clones, with approximately 89% as singletons. Input material: peripheral blood. The receptor was derived from a human donor in a cohort sampled during active COVID-19. The rearrangement uses TRBV5-1 and TRBJ2-5; D possibly corresponds to TRBD1 (5 bases). The CDR3 loop reads CASSLALGQQETQYF. CDR3 nucleotides: TGCGCCAGCAGCTTGGCTTTAGGACAACAAGAGACCCAGTACTTC. The variable domain in full, completed from reference TRBV5-1 and TRBJ2-5, reads KAGVTQTPRYLIKTRGQQVTLSCSPISGHRSVSWYQQTPGQGLQFLFEYFSETQRNKGNFPGRFSGRQFSNSRSEMNVSTLELGDSALYLCASSLALGQQETQYFGPGTRLLVL.